The 19 T cell receptor beta chains reported below all come from one sample, sequenced in a study of T cell changes during pregnancy in multiple sclerosis. The assay was immunoSEQ multiplex PCR, and TCRdb's table has in-frame clones only and misses some. The data hold approximately 40,000 clones, with 89% observed a single time. The sample here was CD4+ T cells from peripheral blood mononuclear cells, taken in the first trimester of pregnancy. All receptors derive from a female donor with multiple sclerosis, enrolled in a pregnancy study.

CDR3 sequence: CASRQGLGYGYTF. The CDR3, as DNA: TGTGCCAGCAGACAGGGGTTGGGGTATGGCTACACCTTC. This sequence joins TRBV28 and TRBJ1-2; 7 bases align to TRBD1. CDR1 and CDR2 (germline): MDHEN, SYDVKM. The ends lost 6 bases at V and 5 bases at J; junction bases unmatched: 6. The CDR3 is made up of 13 amino acids.

This clone occurred once. The chain carries TRBV19 and TRBJ2-3; a possible D gene is TRBD1 (6 bases). From germline, CDR1 is LNHDA and CDR2 SQIVND (reference sequence). The V end was cut by 5 bases, the J end by 6 bases, with 15 bases between. The CDR3 is 14 residues long. The CDR3 coding sequence is TGTGCCAGTAGTGCTGACAGGTTGCGGGATACGCAGTATTTT. Translated, it gives CASSADRLRDTQYF.

The chain recombines TRBV25-1 with TRBJ1-1; 7 bases are shared with TRBD1. J was trimmed by 0 bases and V by 7 bases; bases with no gene match: 5. Germline assignment: CDR1 MGHDK and CDR2 SYGVNS. This CDR3 contains 14 residues. CDR3 sequence (DNA): TGTGCCAGCACCGAGACAGGGATGAACACTGAAGCTTTCTTT. Amino acids: CASTETGMNTEAFF.

V and J are TRBV6-1 and TRBJ1-4; TRBD1 agrees at 10 bases. J lost 8 bases, V lost 5 bases, and 8 bases had no gene match. Germline V gives CDR1 MNHNS, CDR2 SASEGT. The CDR3 is 15 residues long. The CDR3 loop is CASSTPGTGDEKLFF. CDR3 coding DNA: TGTGCCAGCAGTACTCCGGGGACAGGGGACGAAAAACTGTTTTTT.

The chain couples TRBV5-1 to TRBJ2-1, with a possible D match to TRBD1 (6 bases). CDR3 length: 16 amino acids. V lost 1 base to trimming and J lost 0 bases, with 11 bases between them. In germline, CDR1 is SGHRS, CDR2 YFSETQ. The chain's CDR3 is CASSLYSDSSYNEQFF. The CDR3 DNA follows: TGCGCCAGCAGCTTGTATTCGGACAGCTCCTACAATGAGCAGTTCTTC.

This chain connects TRBV6-4 to TRBJ1-2; D is perhaps TRBD1 (5 bases). V lost 8 bases, J lost 4 bases, and 23 bases lay in between. The germline CDR1 and CDR2 sequences are MRHNA and SNTAGT. The CDR3 spans 16 residues. The CDR3 DNA reads TGTGCCAGCGAATCGAGTTTCGGGGGTCCCGTCTATGGCTACACCTTC. This codes for CASESSFGGPVYGYTF.

The chain couples TRBV19 to TRBJ2-1; 11 nucleotides align to TRBD1. CDR3 size: 22 residues. The germline V gene encodes CDR1 LNHDA and CDR2 SQIVND (reference sequence). J gave up 8 bases and V 3 bases, and 27 bases lay outside the gene matches. The CDR3 region has the DNA TGTGCCAGTAGTATCAAGGGGGGCCGGACAGGGGGCTTTTTCCGTCATCGAGATGAGCAGTTCTTC. This encodes CASSIKGGRTGGFFRHRDEQFF.

This chain connects TRBV9 to TRBJ2-3; D not certain. V lost 2 bases and J 0 bases, leaving 4 bases between the germline ends. The CDR3 contains 13 residues. Germline V gene sequence: CDR1 SGDLS, CDR2 YYNGEE. In DNA form, the CDR3 reads TGTGCCAGCAGCGTGGCCAGCACAGATACGCAGTATTTT. Translated: CASSVASTDTQYF. The full variable domain, in which reference TRBV9 and TRBJ2-3 provide the parts outside the CDR3, is DSGVTQTPKHLITATGQRVTLRCSPRSGDLSVYWYQQSLDQGLQFLIQYYNGEERAKGNILERFSAQQFPDLHSELNLSSLELGDSALYFCASSVASTDTQYFGPGTRLTVL.

J is TRBJ2-5 and V is TRBV7-9; TRBD2 might be the D (5 bases). Trimming removed 4 bases from V and 0 bases from J, with 18 bases in between. There are 17 residues in the CDR3. Germline loops: CDR1 SEHNR, CDR2 FQNEAQ (reference sequence). This chain's CDR3 is CASSSGLLIVNQETQYF. Here the CDR3 DNA reads TGTGCCAGCAGCTCCGGACTCCTGATAGTAAACCAAGAGACCCAGTACTTC.

The V and J genes are TRBV2 and TRBJ2-6; 8 positions match TRBD1. Germline CDR1 and CDR2: SNHLY and FYNNEI. This CDR3 has 18 residues. Trimming took 6 bases from V and 0 from J; bases not matched to a gene: 10. CDR3: CASRSSGQAVSGANVLTF. The DNA of the CDR3 is TGTGCCAGCAGGAGTTCGGGACAGGCCGTCTCTGGGGCCAACGTCCTGACTTTC.

The chain joins TRBV5-1 to TRBJ2-7; D perhaps matches TRBD1 (5 bases). CDR1 is SGHRS, CDR2 YFSETQ, per germline. This CDR3 comprises 14 residues. V gave up 0 bases and J gave up 3 bases, with 10 bases separating them. In DNA, the CDR3 is TGCGCCAGCAGCTTGGCCTCGCAGGGCTACGAGCAGTACTTC. This translates into CASSLASQGYEQYF. Complete variable domain (other parts from reference TRBV5-1 and TRBJ2-7): KAGVTQTPRYLIKTRGQQVTLSCSPISGHRSVSWYQQTPGQGLQFLFEYFSETQRNKGNFPGRFSGRQFSNSRSEMNVSTLELGDSALYLCASSLASQGYEQYFGPGTRLTVT.

This chain connects TRBV5-5 to TRBJ2-7, with 7 nucleotides matching TRBD1. The CDR3 length is 13 residues. The germline V gene has CDR1 SGHKS and CDR2 YYEKEE (reference sequence). V lost 5 bases to trimming and J lost 6 bases; unmatched junction nucleotides: 8. The CDR3 DNA sequence: TGTGCCAGCAGTTCCGGGACAGCAGTCGAGCAGTACTTC. Protein product: CASSSGTAVEQYF. Based on the CDR3 plus reference TRBV5-5 and TRBJ2-7, the full variable domain is DAGVTQSPTHLIKTRGQQVTLRCSPISGHKSVSWYQQVLGQGPQFIFQYYEKEERGRGNFPDRFSARQFPNYSSELNVNALLLGDSALYLCASSSGTAVEQYFGPGTRLTVT.

This sequence joins TRBV6-6 and TRBJ2-1, with 8 bases lining up with TRBD2. The germline CDR1 and CDR2 sequences are MNHNY and SVGAGI (reference sequence). The CDR3 has 15 residues. The V segment lost 5 bases and the J segment 0 bases; nucleotides outside the gene matches: 3. CDR3 nucleotide sequence: TGTGCCAGCAGTCTAAGCGGGGGCTCCTACAATGAGCAGTTCTTC. This sequence encodes CASSLSGGSYNEQFF.

This rearrangement joins TRBV4-2 to TRBJ1-6; 8 bases agree with TRBD1. This CDR3 region has 16 residues. Germline lookup yields CDR1 LGHNA and CDR2 YNFKEQ. The V gene end was trimmed by 0 bases and the J gene end by 12 bases; junction bases not matched to a gene: 10. CDR3 nucleotide sequence: TGTGCCAGCAGCCAAGATCAGGGGGCCAATATGGGACCCCTCCACTTT. This encodes CASSQDQGANMGPLHF.

This clone occurred once. The rearrangement links TRBV4-2 to TRBJ1-1; D call uncertain. CDR1 is LGHNA, CDR2 YNFKEQ, per germline. With 0 bases removed from V and 10 bases from J, the gap between germline ends came to 24 bases. The CDR3 spans 17 residues. In DNA form, the CDR3 reads TGTGCCAGCAGCCAAGATCTCCCACGGGGAGGGTATCGGACAGCTTTCTTT. Residues: CASSQDLPRGGYRTAFF.

V gene TRBV4-2 combines with J gene TRBJ2-3, with TRBD2 matching 8 bases. V shed 1 base and J 8 bases; nucleotides not matched to a gene: 23. The CDR3 runs 20 residues. The germline CDR1 and CDR2 sequences are LGHNA and YNFKEQ. The CDR3 spells CASSQGGLVGSSTHVTTQYF. The CDR3 DNA follows: TGTGCCAGCAGCCAAGGGGGACTAGTCGGGTCTTCTACTCATGTAACTACGCAGTATTTT.

The chain employs TRBV7-2 and TRBJ2-1; D not resolved. The CDR3 totals 13 residues. V was clipped by 3 bases and J by 8 bases, with 11 bases between them. The V gene's germline CDR1 is SGHTA and CDR2 FQGNSA. The CDR3 region has the DNA TGTGCCAGCAGCTTCCGTCAAGCGCATGAGCAGTTCTTC. Its protein is CASSFRQAHEQFF.

This chain links TRBV10-3 with TRBJ2-2, with 11 nucleotides matching TRBD1. J lost 7 bases, V lost 6 bases, and 7 bases had no gene match. Germline loops: CDR1 ENHRY, CDR2 SYGVKD. This CDR3 is built from 15 residues. The CDR3 region is CAIRRGTGGSGELFF. The CDR3 region has the DNA TGTGCCATCAGGAGGGGGACAGGGGGAAGCGGGGAGCTGTTTTTT.

This clone is labeled as medium-sized. This chain uses TRBV18 with TRBJ1-1, with no clear D. Trimming pared 3 bases from V and 6 bases from J, leaving 8 bases between. CDR3 length: 12 amino acids. Per the germline V gene, CDR1 is KGHSH and CDR2 is LQKENI. In DNA, the CDR3 is TGTGCCAGCTCACCGCAGGAGGCTGAAGCTTTCTTT. Amino acid sequence: CASSPQEAEAFF.